Sequencing of this T cell receptor (beta chain) was carried out in a study of cytomegalovirus exposure and HLA in healthy donors. Study as a whole: Early release data held tens of millions of unique TCRs from HLA-typed donors.

The PCR had 60 Vbeta and 13 Jbeta primers. The method was immunoSEQ multiplex PCR; TCRdb's version includes in-frame clones alone and lacks a portion of them. The sample consists of roughly 100,000 clones, 64% of them appearing once. Germline lookup yields CDR1 MDHEN and CDR2 SYDVKM. The CDR3 sequence is 16 residues long. This chain links TRBV28 with TRBJ2-5; 8 bases are a match to TRBD1. The end of the DNA fits TRBJ2-7 better, so the J call may be wrong. Sequenced material: PBMCs. The receptor was derived from a man in his 60s in good health and CMV-seronegative. CDR3 residues: CASSQRTGYSSYEQYF. The CDR3 DNA is TGTGCCAGCAGTCAACGGACAGGGTATAGCTCCTACGAGCAGTACTTC.